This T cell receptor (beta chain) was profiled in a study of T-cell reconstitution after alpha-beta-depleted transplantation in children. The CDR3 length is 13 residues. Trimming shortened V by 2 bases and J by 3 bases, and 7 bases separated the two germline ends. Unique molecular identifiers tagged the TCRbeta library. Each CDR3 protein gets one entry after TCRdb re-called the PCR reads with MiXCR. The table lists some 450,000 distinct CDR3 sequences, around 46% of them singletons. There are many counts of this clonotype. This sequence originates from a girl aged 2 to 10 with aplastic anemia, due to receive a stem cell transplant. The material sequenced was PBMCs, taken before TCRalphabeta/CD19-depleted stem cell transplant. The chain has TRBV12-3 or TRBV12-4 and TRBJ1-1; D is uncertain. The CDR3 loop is CASSLQRDTEAFF. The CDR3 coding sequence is TGTGCCAGCAGTTTACAGAGGGACACTGAAGCTTTCTTT.